This T cell receptor beta chain was captured in a study of CD8 T cells in ankylosing spondylitis. Study-level results: In the blood and synovial fluid of reactive arthritis, some motif variants had been previously reported. A TCR beta motif made of 7 to 9 highly homologous variants seemed typical of ankylosing spondylitis blood.

This clonotype appeared many times. The antigen remains undetermined. As the method for making TCR beta libraries, quantitative 5'-RACE with molecular barcodes was used. TCRdb itself ran the 5' RACE reads through MiXCR, one entry per CDR3 protein. Of 250,000 or so distinct CDR3 sequences in the sample, about 24% were seen once. The source of this sequence is a male donor with ankylosing spondylitis or in good health (not recorded which). Sequenced: blood, either unsorted or a sorted T cell fraction (not recorded which).

The CDR3 nucleotides read TGTGCCAGCAGCCTCGTAGAGGGCACTGAAGCTTTCTTT. Protein sequence: CASSLVEGTEAFF. The genes are TRBV7-3 and TRBJ1-1; D is undetermined. Germline V gene lookup returns CDR1 SGHTA and CDR2 FQGTGA. V was trimmed by 5 bases and J by 4 bases, leaving 11 bases between them. The length of the CDR3 is 13 residues.